Following are 27 T cell receptor beta chains from one sample sequenced in a study of tissue T cells after allogeneic stem cell transplantation. Clones were read by immunoSEQ multiplex PCR, and TCRdb kept only the in-frame ones, dropping some. The table shows approximately 3,000 clones, with roughly half occurring only once. The time point denotes: mouse harvest day 7 after allogeneic transplant. Each mouse received 10^7 T-cell-depleted marrow cells plus 10^6 splenic CD5+ T cells by tail vein. The sequenced sample consisted of gut tissue. The receptor source for this set is a female BALB/c mouse given C57BL/6 T cells with graft-versus-host disease after an allogeneic hematopoietic cell transplant.

About this clone: The germline and genes are mouse ones. The DNA ends 1 residue before the CDR3 does, and the rest of the CDR3 is filled in from the germline J gene. This chain uses TRBV16 with TRBJ2-4; 8 bases map to TRBD1. CDR1 SGHSA and CDR2 FRNQAP come from the germline V gene. The J segment lost 4 bases and the V segment lost 3 bases, leaving 6 bases of the junction unmatched. This CDR3 has 15 amino acids. The CDR3 region is CASSFPGTGENTLYF. The CDR3 DNA, read in part, is TGTGCAAGCAGCTTCCCCGGGACAGGCGAAAACACCTTGTAC.

Details on this clone: Each gene name is a mouse one. The read gets to within 1 residue of the CDR3 end, and the germline J gene fills in the rest. The chain employs TRBV23 and TRBJ1-2. Germline-derived CDR1 and CDR2 are KGHTA and FQNQQP. The CDR3 is 12 residues long. Partial CDR3 DNA: TGCTCCAGCAGTCAAAGGCACTCCGACTACACC. This sequence encodes CSSSQRHSDYT. The whole CDR3 sequence reads CSSSQRHSDYTF.

With regard to this clone: Gene and germline names: mouse. The CDR3 end is not reached by the read, which stops 1 residue before it; the germline J gene fills it in. The chain couples TRBV12-2 to TRBJ1-4, with TRBD1 identical over 8 bases. This CDR3 spans 15 amino acids. Germline V lookup: CDR1 SGHLS, CDR2 HYDKME. Trimming cost V 0 bases and J 3 bases; bases outside gene matches: 2. The part of the CDR3 DNA that was read is TGTGCCAGCTCTCTCTGGACAGGGCCCAACGAAAGATTATTT. Its translation is CASSLWTGPNERLF. The CDR3 in full is CASSLWTGPNERLFF.

Remarks on this clone: The genes are named according to mouse. The read ends 1 residue shy of where the CDR3 ends; the end is completed using the germline J gene. The chain has TRBV26 and TRBJ1-3; TRBD1 matches 9 bases. Germline CDR1 and CDR2: KGHPV and FQNQEV (reference sequence). The CDR3 has 16 amino acids. V was pared by 6 bases and J by 0 bases, with 6 bases of the junction left unmatched. The chain's CDR3 is CASSPGTGLSGNTLYF. The CDR3 DNA, read in part, is TGTGCCAGCAGCCCCGGGACAGGGCTTTCTGGAAATACGCTCTAT.

In regard to this clone: Gene names refer to mouse genes. The CDR3 end falls 1 residue outside the read, so it is completed with the germline J gene. The rearrangement links TRBV26 to TRBJ2-4; D call uncertain. The V gene's germline CDR1 is KGHPV and CDR2 FQNQEV (reference sequence). Trimming removed 8 bases from V and 0 bases from J, with 12 bases in between. The CDR3 totals 14 residues. The sequenced part of the CDR3 DNA is TGTGCCAGCGACCCTCAACCTAGTCAAAACACCTTGTAC. This codes for CASDPQPSQNTLY. The full CDR3 protein is CASDPQPSQNTLYF.

This clone was observed a handful of times. Gene names and germline match the mouse. Here the CDR3 reads CGARRTEGSGNTLYF. CDR3 bases read: TGTGGTGCTAGGAGGACAGAGGGTTCTGGAAATACGCTCTAT. The rearrangement joins TRBV20 to TRBJ1-3; TRBD1 is a possible D gene (6 bases). The read stops 1 residue short of the end of the CDR3; the missing end is completed from the germline J gene. This CDR3 spans 15 amino acids. Per germline, CDR1 GFQATS and CDR2 STVNSAI. V lost 2 bases, J lost 0 bases, and 11 bases lay in between.

Concerning this clone itself: Here the gene names and germline are mouse. Coverage ceases 1 residue before the CDR3 finishes, and the germline J gene fills in the end. The rearrangement joins TRBV26 to TRBJ2-3; D not certain. CDR3 size: 12 residues. In germline, CDR1 is KGHPV, CDR2 FQNQEV (reference sequence). Trimming took 6 bases from V and 0 from J, leaving 4 bases between them. The CDR3 DNA, read in part, is TGTGCCAGCAGGGACAGTGCAGAAACGCTGTAT. This gives the protein CASRDSAETLY. The CDR3 in its entirety is CASRDSAETLYF.

In its sample, this clone was seen a few times. Genes here carry mouse names. Coverage ceases 1 residue before the CDR3 finishes, and the germline J gene fills in the end. The chain recombines TRBV26 with TRBJ2-1, with D possibly being TRBD1 (5 bases). CDR3 length: 15 residues. Trimming stripped 0 bases from V and 7 bases from J, with 13 bases between. Germline-derived CDR1 and CDR2 are KGHPV and FQNQEV (reference sequence). The CDR3 protein is CASSLSGWEGAEQFF. The part of the CDR3 DNA that was read is TGTGCCAGCAGTCTGTCGGGATGGGAGGGGGCTGAGCAGTTC.

This clone has just a few counts. The genes are named according to mouse. The read terminates 1 residue before the CDR3 end, so the remaining end is supplied by the germline J gene. The rearrangement uses TRBV13-1 and TRBJ2-7, with 11 bases that match TRBD1. The CDR3 is made up of 15 amino acids. V shed 3 bases and J 4 bases; nucleotides not matched to a gene: 6. Germline-derived CDR1 and CDR2 are NSHNY and SYGAGN. CDR3 bases read: TGTGCCAGCAGTGCGCCGGGACAGGGGGGTTATGAACAGTAC. It yields the protein CASSAPGQGGYEQY. The CDR3, in full, reads CASSAPGQGGYEQYF.

Concerning this clone itself: Here the gene names and germline are mouse. Sequencing ends 1 residue short of the CDR3 end; the germline J gene provides the rest. The rearrangement uses TRBV12-1 and TRBJ2-7, with D perhaps assigned TRBD1 or TRBD2 (5 bases each). The V gene lost 1 base and the J gene lost 6 bases, with 9 bases spanning the gap. Germline assignment: CDR1 SGHSN and CDR2 HYEKVE. This CDR3 has 12 amino acids. CDR3 DNA (partial): TGTGCCAGCTCTCTTGGGGCCGGTGAACAGTAC. Protein: CASSLGAGEQY. The whole CDR3 protein reads CASSLGAGEQYF.

Regarding this clone: Gene names follow the mouse nomenclature. The sequenced fragment ends 1 residue before the CDR3 boundary, so the rest is inferred from the germline J gene. J is TRBJ2-4 and V is TRBV12-1, with D possibly TRBD2 on 5 matching bases. CDR3 length: 15 amino acids. Germline values: CDR1 SGHSN, CDR2 HYEKVE. Trimming cost V 1 base and J 0 bases, with 10 bases left between them. This chain's CDR3 is CASSLLGHSQNTLYF. CDR3 bases read: TGTGCCAGCTCTCTTCTGGGCCATAGTCAAAACACCTTGTAC.

A word on this clone: Gene names refer to mouse genes. The sequenced CDR3 bases are TGTGCCAGCAGGAGACAGGGGAACACCGGGCAGCTCTAC. The encoded protein is CASRRQGNTGQLY. The whole CDR3 sequence is CASRRQGNTGQLYF. This sequence joins TRBV3 and TRBJ2-2; TRBD1 agrees at 8 bases. The read ends 1 residue shy of where the CDR3 ends; the end is completed using the germline J gene. The CDR3 sequence is 14 residues long. V shed 6 bases and J 2 bases; nucleotides not matched to a gene: 2. CDR1 is SNHLY, CDR2 FYNGKV, per germline (reference sequence).

As regards this clone: Mouse gene names apply. The CDR3 extends 1 residue past the end of the read, so its final part is completed from the germline J gene. V is TRBV14 and J is TRBJ2-4; D may match TRBD1 or TRBD2 (5 bases each). Germline V gene lookup returns CDR1 SGHDT and CDR2 FRDEAV. This CDR3 region has 13 residues. Deletions cut 4 bases from V and 0 bases from J, with 6 bases between. Incomplete CDR3 DNA: TGTGCCAGCAGTGGGGACAGTCAAAACACCTTGTAC. This sequence encodes CASSGDSQNTLY. The full CDR3 protein reads CASSGDSQNTLYF.

Turning to this clone: Any gene name here is a mouse gene name. The CDR3 goes on 1 residue after the read ends, and that part is filled in from the germline J gene. The chain has TRBV20 and TRBJ2-4; the match to TRBD2 covers 12 bases. V was clipped by 6 bases and J by 3 bases; unmatched bases: 4. CDR3 length: 14 residues. The germline V gene encodes CDR1 GFQATS and CDR2 STVNSAI. CDR3 bases read: TGTGGTGCCCGACTGGGGGGGCGGCAAAACACCTTGTAC. Translated, it gives CGARLGGRQNTLY. In full, the CDR3 reads CGARLGGRQNTLYF.

In its sample, this clone was seen a few times. The gene symbols are mouse symbols. The CDR3 goes on 1 residue after the read ends, and that part is filled in from the germline J gene. This chain joins TRBV12-1 and TRBJ2-3, with D perhaps matching TRBD1 (5 bases). Germline V lookup: CDR1 SGHSN, CDR2 HYEKVE. Between the trimmed V and J ends, which lost 5 bases and 3 bases, there was a span of 8 bases. The CDR3 runs 12 residues. The CDR3 spells CASFREAETLYF. CDR3 DNA (partial): TGTGCCAGCTTCAGGGAGGCAGAAACGCTGTAT.

Points on this clone: Germline and genes: mouse. The read ends 1 residue before the CDR3 terminus; that terminus is restored from the germline J gene. The chain has TRBV12-2 and TRBJ1-6; perhaps TRBD1 as D (6 bases). Being an ORF, TRBJ1-6 has a function that is uncertain. CDR3 length: 15 amino acids. V was cut by 3 bases and J by 5 bases, with 13 bases left in between. Germline loops: CDR1 SGHLS, CDR2 HYDKME. The CDR3 DNA, read in part, is TGTGCCAGCTCTGGCCGGGACAAAAATAATTCGCCCCTCTAC. It encodes CASSGRDKNNSPLY. The complete CDR3 reads CASSGRDKNNSPLYF.

For this clone: Gene names denote mouse genes. Read coverage stops 1 residue before the CDR3 terminus; the germline J gene supplies the remainder. This chain joins TRBV3 and TRBJ2-1; 9 bases are a match to TRBD1. Germline CDR1 SNHLY, CDR2 FYNGKV (reference sequence). This CDR3 contains 13 residues. Losses at the gene ends were 4 bases for V and 7 bases for J; bases not matched to a gene: 2. CDR3 DNA (partial): TGTGCCAGCAGCTACAGGGGGCGGGCTGAGCAGTTC. Protein sequence: CASSYRGRAEQF. The whole CDR3 region reads CASSYRGRAEQFF.

Comment on this clone: Gene names are the mouse ones. The sequenced CDR3 bases are TGTGCCAGCAGTCCGACAGGGAGGGGCACCGGGCAGCTCTAC. Protein sequence: CASSPTGRGTGQLY. The whole CDR3 sequence reads CASSPTGRGTGQLYF. This chain links TRBV26 with TRBJ2-2, with TRBD1 identical over 7 bases. The read terminates 1 residue ahead of where the CDR3 ends, so the germline J gene completes it. Germline V lookup: CDR1 KGHPV, CDR2 FQNQEV (reference sequence). The CDR3 is 15 amino acids. The junction had 6 bases not matched to a gene; V was cut back by 4 bases and J by 4 bases.

Comment on this clone: The germline and genes are mouse ones. The read stops 1 residue short of the end of the CDR3; the missing end is completed from the germline J gene. The chain links TRBV20 to TRBJ1-1; TRBD1 aligns across 9 bases. The CDR3 has 13 residues. Trimming took 0 bases from V and 5 from J; bases not matched to a gene: 1. CDR1 and CDR2 from the germline V gene are GFQATS and STVNSAI. CDR3 region: CGAREQGATEVFF. The CDR3 DNA, read in part, is TGTGGTGCTAGGGAACAGGGGGCTACAGAAGTCTTC.

For this clone: Mouse germline and gene names are used. The read terminates 1 residue before the CDR3 end, so the remaining end is supplied by the germline J gene. The V gene is TRBV26, the J gene TRBJ2-3; perhaps D is TRBD1 or TRBD2 (6 bases each). V was clipped by 1 base and J by 1 base, with 9 bases between them. CDR3 length equals 15 residues. Per germline, CDR1 KGHPV and CDR2 FQNQEV (reference sequence). This chain's CDR3 is CASSLWGQGAETLYF. The CDR3 DNA, read in part, is TGTGCCAGCAGTCTGTGGGGGCAGGGTGCAGAAACGCTGTAT.

On this clone itself: Mouse germline and gene names are used. The CDR3 end falls 1 residue outside the read, so it is completed with the germline J gene. This chain joins TRBV26 and TRBJ2-5, with 7 bases identical to TRBD2. The junction had 4 bases not matched to a gene; V was cut back by 4 bases and J by 6 bases. CDR3 size: 13 residues. Germline assignment: CDR1 KGHPV and CDR2 FQNQEV (reference sequence). The DNA read from the CDR3 is TGTGCCAGCAGTCCCCGCTGGGGGGACACCCAGTAC. As protein: CASSPRWGDTQY. The full CDR3 sequence reads CASSPRWGDTQYF.

A remark on this clone: Here the gene names and germline are mouse. The read comes to an end 1 residue before the CDR3 does, leaving the germline J gene to fill in the end. The chain recombines TRBV3 with TRBJ2-7; 11 positions agree with TRBD2. J was trimmed by 7 bases and V by 5 bases; bases with no gene match: 4. Germline CDR1 and CDR2: SNHLY and FYNGKV (reference sequence). CDR3 length: 13 amino acids. CDR3 sequence reads: CASSRTGGREQYF. Partial CDR3 DNA: TGTGCCAGCAGCCGGACTGGGGGGAGGGAACAGTAC.

Turning to this clone: Gene and germline names: mouse. The read ends 1 residue early relative to the CDR3; the germline J gene fills the gap. The gene calls are TRBV26 and TRBJ1-5; D call uncertain. The V gene's germline CDR1 is KGHPV and CDR2 FQNQEV (reference sequence). This CDR3 has 12 amino acids. V gave up 2 bases and J gave up 5 bases, with 4 bases separating them. This CDR3 reads CASSLGDQAPLF. The part of the CDR3 DNA that was read is TGTGCCAGCAGTCTGGGGGACCAGGCTCCGCTT.

Note on this clone: Gene names and germline refer to mouse. The read terminates 1 residue ahead of where the CDR3 ends, so the germline J gene completes it. The genes are TRBV12-2 and TRBJ2-5; no firm D call. Germline CDR1 is SGHLS and CDR2 is HYDKME. V was shortened by 0 bases and J by 3 bases, with 6 bases between the two germline ends. This CDR3 spans 13 amino acids. The sequenced CDR3 bases are TGTGCCAGCTCTCTCTTGACTCAAGACACCCAGTAC. This sequence encodes CASSLLTQDTQY. In full, the CDR3 is CASSLLTQDTQYF.

Points on this clone: Gene and germline names: mouse. Sequencing ends 1 residue short of the CDR3 end; the germline J gene provides the rest. This chain links TRBV15 with TRBJ2-1; D is unclear. V lost 5 bases to trimming and J lost 8 bases, with 4 bases between them. The CDR3 is 10 residues long. Germline CDR1 is SGHND and CDR2 is FRSKSL. The CDR3 protein is CASSTTEQFF. The DNA read from the CDR3 is TGTGCCAGCAGTACCACTGAGCAGTTC.

To note about this clone: Each gene name is a mouse one. The read halts 1 residue ahead of the CDR3 end, with the missing end drawn from the germline J gene. This chain links TRBV4 with TRBJ1-5, with D possibly matching TRBD1 (6 bases). V lost 4 bases to trimming and J lost 0 bases, with 13 bases between them. The CDR3 runs to 16 residues. Germline V gives CDR1 LGHDT, CDR2 YNNKQL (reference sequence). The CDR3 sequence is CASSSGAWYNNQAPLF. The sequenced part of the CDR3 DNA is TGTGCCAGCAGCTCAGGGGCCTGGTATAACAACCAGGCTCCGCTT.

For this clone: Gene names are mouse gene names. The read finishes 1 residue shy of the CDR3 end, and the germline J gene is used to complete it. The chain combines TRBV13-2 with TRBJ2-5, with a possible D match to TRBD1 (6 bases). Germline lookup yields CDR1 NNHNN and CDR2 SYGAGS (reference sequence). The length of the CDR3 is 16 residues. V was clipped by 0 bases and J by 0 bases, with 11 bases between them. The CDR3 sequence: CASGDVAGVNQDTQYF. The CDR3 bases that were read are TGTGCCAGCGGTGATGTAGCAGGGGTTAACCAAGACACCCAGTAC.